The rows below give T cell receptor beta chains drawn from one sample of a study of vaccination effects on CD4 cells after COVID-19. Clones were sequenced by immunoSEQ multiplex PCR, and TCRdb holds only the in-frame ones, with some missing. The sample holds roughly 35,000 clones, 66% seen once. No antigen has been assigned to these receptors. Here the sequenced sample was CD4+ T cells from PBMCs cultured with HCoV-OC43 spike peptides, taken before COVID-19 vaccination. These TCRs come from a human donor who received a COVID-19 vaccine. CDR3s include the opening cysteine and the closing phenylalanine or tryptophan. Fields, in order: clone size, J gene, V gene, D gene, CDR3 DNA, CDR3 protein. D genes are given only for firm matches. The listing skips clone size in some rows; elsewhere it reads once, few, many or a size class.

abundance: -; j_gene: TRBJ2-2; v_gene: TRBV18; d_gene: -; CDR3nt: TGTGCCAGCTCACCAAGGACTGGGAACACCGGGGAGCTGTTTTTT; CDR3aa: CASSPRTGNTGELFF
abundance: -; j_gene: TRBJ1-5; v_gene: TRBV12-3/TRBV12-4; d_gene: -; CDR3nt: TGTGCCAGCAGTTTAGCGCTTTATCAGCCCCAGCATTTT; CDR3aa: CASSLALYQPQHF
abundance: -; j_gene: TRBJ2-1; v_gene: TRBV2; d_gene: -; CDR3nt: TGTGCCAGCAGTCCCTCAAGTTGGCACCCCTCTACAGATGAGCAGTTCTTC; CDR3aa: CASSPSSWHPSTDEQFF
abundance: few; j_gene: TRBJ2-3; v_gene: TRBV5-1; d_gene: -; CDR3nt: TGCGCCAGCAGCCCAGACGGGAGCACAGATACGCAGTATTTT; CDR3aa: CASSPDGSTDTQYF
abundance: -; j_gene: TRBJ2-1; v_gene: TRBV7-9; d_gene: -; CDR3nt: TGTGCCAGCAGCTTAGGTCGTTGGGGCTGGACCTACAATGAGCAGTTCTTC; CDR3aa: CASSLGRWGWTYNEQFF
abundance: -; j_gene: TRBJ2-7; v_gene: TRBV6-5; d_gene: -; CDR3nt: TGTGCCAGCAGTTACGCCACGGCGTCCACCTACGAGCAGTACTTC; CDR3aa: CASSYATASTYEQYF
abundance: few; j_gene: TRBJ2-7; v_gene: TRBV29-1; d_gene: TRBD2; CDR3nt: TGCAGCGTTGAAGTAGCGGGGTACGAGCAGTACTTC; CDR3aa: CSVEVAGYEQYF
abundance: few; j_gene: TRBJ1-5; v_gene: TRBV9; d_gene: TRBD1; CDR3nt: TGTGCCAGCAGCTCGGGACAGGGGTTTCAGCCCCAGCATTTT; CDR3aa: CASSSGQGFQPQHF
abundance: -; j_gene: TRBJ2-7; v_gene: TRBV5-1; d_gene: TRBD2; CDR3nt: TGCGCCAGCAGCTTGGGTTGGCGGGGGGGCATCTACGAGCAGTACTTC; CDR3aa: CASSLGWRGGIYEQYF
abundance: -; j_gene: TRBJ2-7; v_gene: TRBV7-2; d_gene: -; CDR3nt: TGTGCCAGCAGCTTAAGCGGGGACATCTCCTACGAGCAGTACTTC; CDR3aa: CASSLSGDISYEQYF
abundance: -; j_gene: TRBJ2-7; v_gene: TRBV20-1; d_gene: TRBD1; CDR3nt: TGCAGTGCTAGTGCCGGGACAGCCGAGCAGTACTTC; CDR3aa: CSASAGTAEQYF
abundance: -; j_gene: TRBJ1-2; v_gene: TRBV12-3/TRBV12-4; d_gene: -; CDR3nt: TGTGCCAGCAGTTTACAGGGGAACTCTGGCTACACCTTC; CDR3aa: CASSLQGNSGYTF
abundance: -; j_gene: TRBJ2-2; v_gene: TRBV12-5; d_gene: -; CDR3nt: TGTGCTAGTGGTCCCGACAGTCTAGGGATTTACTCCGGGGAGCTGTTTTTT; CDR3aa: CASGPDSLGIYSGELFF
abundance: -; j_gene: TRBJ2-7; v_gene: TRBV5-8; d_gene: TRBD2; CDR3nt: TGTGCCAGCAGCTTAAAAGCGGGATCTTCCTACGAGCAGTACTTC; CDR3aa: CASSLKAGSSYEQYF
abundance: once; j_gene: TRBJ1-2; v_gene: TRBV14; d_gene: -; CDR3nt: TGTGCCAGCAGCCAAATACGAGGGCCTCGTGGCTATGGCTACACCTTC; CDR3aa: CASSQIRGPRGYGYTF
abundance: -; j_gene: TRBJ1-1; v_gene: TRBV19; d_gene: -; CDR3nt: TGTGCCAGTAGTTTTTCAGGCGGGGGCACTGAAGCTTTCTTT; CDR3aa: CASSFSGGGTEAFF
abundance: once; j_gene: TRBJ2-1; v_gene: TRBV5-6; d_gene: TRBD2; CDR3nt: TGTGCCAGCAGCTTTTTGCGGGAGAATGAGCAGTTCTTC; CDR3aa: CASSFLRENEQFF
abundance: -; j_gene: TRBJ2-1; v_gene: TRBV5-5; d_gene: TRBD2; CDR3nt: TGTGCCAGCAGCGGGGATAGCACGGGAGGGGTCTACAATGAGCAGTTCTTC; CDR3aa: CASSGDSTGGVYNEQFF
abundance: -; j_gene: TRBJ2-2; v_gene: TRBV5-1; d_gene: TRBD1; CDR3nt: TGCGCCAGCAGCCTTACAGGGGCCCGGAACACCGGGGAGCTGTTTTTT; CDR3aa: CASSLTGARNTGELFF
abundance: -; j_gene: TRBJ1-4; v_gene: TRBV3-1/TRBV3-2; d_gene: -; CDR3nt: TGTGCCAGCAGCCCGACGGGGGATATGGATGAAAAACTGTTTTTT; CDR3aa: CASSPTGDMDEKLFF
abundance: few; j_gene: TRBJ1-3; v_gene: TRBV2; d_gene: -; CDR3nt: TGTGCCAGCAGTCAAAAGCCGACAGCCCAAACCTCTGGAAACACCATATATTTT; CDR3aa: CASSQKPTAQTSGNTIYF
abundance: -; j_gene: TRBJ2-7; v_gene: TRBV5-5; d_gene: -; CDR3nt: TGTGCCAGCAGCTTCAGAACAGGACCCTACGAGCAGTACTTC; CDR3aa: CASSFRTGPYEQYF
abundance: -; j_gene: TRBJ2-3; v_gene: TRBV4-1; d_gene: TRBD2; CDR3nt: TGCGCCAGCAGCCAAGGGATGACTAGCGGGAGAACAGATACGCAGTATTTT; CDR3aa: CASSQGMTSGRTDTQYF
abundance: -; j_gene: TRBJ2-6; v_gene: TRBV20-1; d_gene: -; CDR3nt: TGCAGTGCTAGTCAGGGTGCTGGGGCCAACGTCCTGACTTTC; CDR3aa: CSASQGAGANVLTF
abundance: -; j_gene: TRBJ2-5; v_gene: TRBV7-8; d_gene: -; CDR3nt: TGTGCCAGCAGCCGGACCCCCGGTGAGACCCAGTACTTC; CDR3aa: CASSRTPGETQYF
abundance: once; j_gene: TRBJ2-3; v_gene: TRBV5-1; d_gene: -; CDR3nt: TGCGCCAGCAGCTTGGGACGGGGAGGCACAGATACGCAGTATTTT; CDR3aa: CASSLGRGGTDTQYF
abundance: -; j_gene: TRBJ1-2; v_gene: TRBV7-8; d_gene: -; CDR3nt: TGTGCCAGCAGCTTGGGCAGGGGCCTCAACTATGGCTACACCTTC; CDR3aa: CASSLGRGLNYGYTF
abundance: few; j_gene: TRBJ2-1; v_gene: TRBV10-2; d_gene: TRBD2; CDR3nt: TGCGCCAGCGCCAGCGGGGGGGCCAGTGAGCAGTTCTTC; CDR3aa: CASASGGASEQFF
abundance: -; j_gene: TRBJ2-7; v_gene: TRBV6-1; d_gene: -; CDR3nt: TGTGCCAGCAGTGAAACTAGAGGCCACGAGCAGTACTTC; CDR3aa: CASSETRGHEQYF
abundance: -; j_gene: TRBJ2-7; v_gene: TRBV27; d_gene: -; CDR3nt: TGTGCCAGCAGTTTCCTTGGAGGGGGGGCCTACGAGCAGTACTTC; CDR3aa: CASSFLGGGAYEQYF
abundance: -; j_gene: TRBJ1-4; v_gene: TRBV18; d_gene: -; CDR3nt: TGTGCCAGCTCCCCCTTGCAGGTGGGCGAAAAACTGTTTTTT; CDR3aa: CASSPLQVGEKLFF
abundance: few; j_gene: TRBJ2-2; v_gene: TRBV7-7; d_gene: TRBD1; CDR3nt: TGTGCCAGCAGCTTACAACTGGGACAGGGGTATACCGGGGAGCTGTTTTTT; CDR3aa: CASSLQLGQGYTGELFF
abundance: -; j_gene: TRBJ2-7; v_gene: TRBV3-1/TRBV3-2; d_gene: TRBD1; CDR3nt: TGTGCCAGCAGCCATCGGACAGGGGGATTTTCCTACGAGCAGTACTTC; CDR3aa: CASSHRTGGFSYEQYF
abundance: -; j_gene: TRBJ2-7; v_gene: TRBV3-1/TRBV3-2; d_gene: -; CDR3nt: TGTGCCAGCAGCCAAGTATGGCTGGATAGCTCCTACGAGCAGTACTTC; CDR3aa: CASSQVWLDSSYEQYF
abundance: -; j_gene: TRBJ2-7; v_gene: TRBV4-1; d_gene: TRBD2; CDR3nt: TGCGCCAGCAGCCCATCGGACGGCCGACTAGCGGGAGTGGGTGAGCAGTACTTC; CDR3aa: CASSPSDGRLAGVGEQYF
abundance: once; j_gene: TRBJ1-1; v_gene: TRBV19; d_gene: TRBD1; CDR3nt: TGTGCCAGTAGAACTCGGGACAGGAACACTGAAGCTTTCTTT; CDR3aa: CASRTRDRNTEAFF
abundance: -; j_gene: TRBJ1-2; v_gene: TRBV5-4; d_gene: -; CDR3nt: TGTGCCAGCAGCTTGGGGGGAACTAACTATGGCTACACCTTC; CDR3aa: CASSLGGTNYGYTF
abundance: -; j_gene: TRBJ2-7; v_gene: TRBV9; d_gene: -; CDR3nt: TGTGCCAGCAGCGCCAGGACTGCATTGAGCTCCTACGAGCAGTACTTC; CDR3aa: CASSARTALSSYEQYF
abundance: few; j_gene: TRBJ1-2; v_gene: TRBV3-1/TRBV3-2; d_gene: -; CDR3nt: TGTGCCAGCAGCCCCTTGGGTGAGGGATCTTATGGCTACACCTTC; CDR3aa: CASSPLGEGSYGYTF
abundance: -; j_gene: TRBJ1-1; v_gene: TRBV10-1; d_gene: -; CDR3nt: TGCGCCAGCACAAGCGAGGTCCGAGGAACTGAAGCTTTCTTT; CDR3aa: CASTSEVRGTEAFF
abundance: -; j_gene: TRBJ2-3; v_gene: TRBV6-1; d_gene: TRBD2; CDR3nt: TGTGCCAGCAGTGAAGTCCCAGCGGGGGGGCCTTCCCACACAGATACGCAGTATTTT; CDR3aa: CASSEVPAGGPSHTDTQYF
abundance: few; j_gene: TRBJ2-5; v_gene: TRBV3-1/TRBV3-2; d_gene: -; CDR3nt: TGTGCCAGCAGCGAAATAGGGACCCAGTACTTC; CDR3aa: CASSEIGTQYF
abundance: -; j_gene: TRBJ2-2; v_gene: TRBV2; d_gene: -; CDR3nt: TGTGCCAGCAGTGTTCGGACATCGAACACCGGGGAGCTGTTTTTT; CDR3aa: CASSVRTSNTGELFF
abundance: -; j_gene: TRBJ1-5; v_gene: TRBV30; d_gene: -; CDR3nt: TGTGCCTGGGCAACCGGGGGACGTCAGCCCCAGCATTTT; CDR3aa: CAWATGGRQPQHF
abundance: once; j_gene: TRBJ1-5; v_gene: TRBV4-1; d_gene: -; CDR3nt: TGCGCCAGCAGCCATAATATCCACGGGGGCGTTCAGCCCCAGCATTTT; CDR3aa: CASSHNIHGGVQPQHF
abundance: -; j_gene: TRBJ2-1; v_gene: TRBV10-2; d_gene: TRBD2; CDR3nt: TGCGCCGCGCGAAGAAGCGGGGGGGCCGTAAGGAACAATGAGCAGTTCTTC; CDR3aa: CAARRSGGAVRNNEQFF
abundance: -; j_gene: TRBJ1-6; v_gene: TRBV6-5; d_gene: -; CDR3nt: TGTGCCAGCAAACAGGAAAATTCACCCCTCCACTTT; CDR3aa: CASKQENSPLHF
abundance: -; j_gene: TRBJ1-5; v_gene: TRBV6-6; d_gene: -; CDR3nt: TGTGCCAGCAGTTACTCGAGGGGCAGGGGCAATCAGCCCCAGCATTTT; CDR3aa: CASSYSRGRGNQPQHF
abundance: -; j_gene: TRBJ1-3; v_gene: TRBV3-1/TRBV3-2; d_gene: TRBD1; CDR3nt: TGTGCCAGCAGCCAAGCCGGGACAGGCTCTGGAAACACCATATATTTT; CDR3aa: CASSQAGTGSGNTIYF
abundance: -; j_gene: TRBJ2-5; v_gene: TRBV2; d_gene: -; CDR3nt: TGTGCCAGCCCCTCCCAAGAGACCCAGTACTTC; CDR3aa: CASPSQETQYF
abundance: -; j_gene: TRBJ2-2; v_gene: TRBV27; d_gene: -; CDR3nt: TGTGCCAGCAGTCCCTCGACAGTGAACACCGGGGAGCTGTTTTTT; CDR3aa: CASSPSTVNTGELFF
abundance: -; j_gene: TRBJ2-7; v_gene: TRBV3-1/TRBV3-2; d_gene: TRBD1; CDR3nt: TGTGCCAGCAGCCAGGGACAGGGTGGAGATTACGAGCAGTACTTC; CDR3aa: CASSQGQGGDYEQYF
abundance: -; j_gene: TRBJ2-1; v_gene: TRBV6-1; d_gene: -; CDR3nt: TGTGCCAGCAGTGAGGGGTCCTACAATGAGCAGTTCTTC; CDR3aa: CASSEGSYNEQFF